Following are 20 T cell receptor beta chains from one sample sequenced in a study of early stage breast cancer tumors. Repertoires were generated with immunoSEQ multiplex PCR, while TCRdb's copy carries only in-frame clones and drops some. Found here are tens of thousands of clones, around 83% of them singletons; the top ten hold about 1.3%. Sample: blood. The receptors stem from a person aged 50-59 years with breast cancer.

This chain joins TRBV5-1 and TRBJ2-7, with D unresolved. Trimming removed 1 base from V and 1 base from J, with 3 bases in between. This CDR3 has 12 amino acids. The V gene's germline CDR1 is SGHRS and CDR2 YFSETQ. Written as DNA, the CDR3 is TGCGCCAGCAGCTTGCAGTCCTACGAGCAGTACTTC. Translation: CASSLQSYEQYF.

CDR3: CASSPGWGRGEETQYF. As DNA, the CDR3 is TGTGCCAGCAGCCCGGGATGGGGGAGGGGTGAAGAGACCCAGTACTTC. The chain is built from TRBV7-2 and TRBJ2-5; 7 bases fit TRBD2. Trimming removed 5 bases from V and 3 bases from J; junction bases left unmatched: 12. Germline CDR1 and CDR2: SGHTA and FQGNSA. This CDR3 has 16 amino acids.

The chain carries TRBV18 and TRBJ2-7, with TRBD1 matching over 9 bases. The germline V gene has CDR1 KGHSH and CDR2 LQKENI. Losses at the gene ends were 6 bases for V and 4 bases for J; bases not matched to a gene: 7. The CDR3 has 14 amino acids. The CDR3 loop reads CASSLRQGGYEQYF. The DNA for the CDR3 is TGTGCCAGCTCGCTCAGACAGGGGGGGTACGAGCAGTACTTC. Complete variable domain (other parts from reference TRBV18 and TRBJ2-7): NAGVMQNPRHLVRRRGQEARLRCSPMKGHSHVYWYRQLPEEGLKFMVYLQKENIIDESGMPKERFSAEFPKEGPSILRIQQVVRGDSAAYFCASSLRQGGYEQYFGPGTRLTVT.

V usage is TRBV6-5 and J usage is TRBJ2-7, with D hard to call. From germline, CDR1 is MNHEY and CDR2 SVGAGI. This CDR3 spans 13 amino acids. The V end was cut by 9 bases, the J end by 3 bases, with 15 bases between. CDR3 bases: TGTGCCAGTCGGACCCCACTCTTCTACGAGCAGTACTTC. It specifies CASRTPLFYEQYF.

The rearrangement joins TRBV19 to TRBJ2-7, with TRBD2 as a possible D gene (5 bases). The CDR3 contains 14 residues. Germline V gives CDR1 LNHDA, CDR2 SQIVND (reference sequence). Deletions cut 4 bases from V and 6 bases from J, with 16 bases between. The chain's CDR3 is CASSTLGPAGEQYF. The CDR3 DNA sequence: TGTGCCAGTAGTACGCTGGGCCCGGCGGGCGAGCAGTACTTC.

This chain uses TRBV6-5 with TRBJ1-2, with 7 bases that match TRBD1. The V gene's germline CDR1 is MNHEY and CDR2 SVGAGI. The ends lost 1 base at V and 7 bases at J; junction bases unmatched: 0. The CDR3 extends over 12 amino acids. DNA for the CDR3: TGTGCCAGCAGTTACTACAGGGGTGGCTACACCTTC. It translates to CASSYYRGGYTF.

V and J are TRBV2 and TRBJ2-7, with D possibly being TRBD1 (6 bases). The germline V and J ends were trimmed by 6 bases and 3 bases, with 9 bases remaining between them. This CDR3 contains 12 residues. CDR1 is SNHLY, CDR2 FYNNEI, per germline. CDR3 sequence reads: CASREDSYEQYF. CDR3 in DNA: TGTGCCAGCAGGGAGGACAGCTACGAGCAGTACTTC.

The V gene is TRBV4-3, the J gene TRBJ2-1, with 7 bases aligning to TRBD2. The V segment lost 0 bases and the J segment 6 bases; nucleotides outside the gene matches: 8. The CDR3 is made up of 16 amino acids. Germline lookup yields CDR1 LGHNA and CDR2 YSLEER. CDR3 in amino acids: CASSQETHSGFNEQFF. CDR3 nucleotide sequence: TGCGCCAGCAGCCAAGAGACACATAGCGGGTTCAATGAGCAGTTCTTC.

The genes are TRBV19 and TRBJ1-5, with 10 nucleotides matching TRBD1. The germline V gene encodes CDR1 LNHDA and CDR2 SQIVND (reference sequence). V dropped 10 bases and J dropped 2; count of bases not matched to a gene: 5. There are 14 residues in the CDR3. The CDR3 nucleotides read TGTGCCACTTCGGGGACAGGGGGCAATCAGCCCCAGCATTTT. Its translation is CATSGTGGNQPQHF.

The V gene is TRBV5-1, the J gene TRBJ2-3; D is ambiguous. Trimming left V 0 bases short and J 7 bases short, with 18 bases between. CDR1 SGHRS and CDR2 YFSETQ come from the germline V gene. There are 16 residues in the CDR3. Here the CDR3 reads CASSLGGQVAGNTQYF. The CDR3 coding sequence is TGCGCCAGCAGCTTGGGCGGCCAGGTCGCAGGAAATACGCAGTATTTT.

This chain joins TRBV10-2 and TRBJ2-1; TRBD1 aligns across 8 bases. With V trimmed by 6 bases and J by 7 bases, 11 bases remained unmatched. The length of the CDR3 is 15 residues. Germline CDR1 WSHSY, CDR2 SAAADI. CDR3 DNA: TGCGCCAGCAGGTCCGGGACAGGTCTCAAGAATGAGCAGTTCTTC. It codes for CASRSGTGLKNEQFF.

The J gene is TRBJ1-2, the V gene TRBV7-6; TRBD1 aligns across 8 bases. Germline CDR1 and CDR2: SGHVS and FNYEAQ. V trimming: 5 bases; J trimming: 4 bases; junction bases outside the gene matches: 12. This CDR3 is 16 amino acids long. This CDR3 is CASSANPGTGGYGYTF. CDR3 sequence (DNA): TGTGCCAGCAGCGCGAATCCCGGGACAGGCGGCTATGGCTACACCTTC. Drawing the rest from reference TRBV7-6 and TRBJ1-2, the complete variable domain is GAGVSQSPRYKVTKRGQDVALRCDPISGHVSLYWYRQALGQGPEFLTYFNYEAQQDKSGLPNDRFSAERPEGSISTLTIQRTEQRDSAMYRCASSANPGTGGYGYTFGSGTRLTVV.

The rearrangement joins TRBV28 to TRBJ2-1; D is unresolved. This CDR3 has 11 amino acids. CDR1 is MDHEN, CDR2 SYDVKM, per germline. V was pared by 3 bases and J by 10 bases, with 7 bases between. CDR3 sequence: CASSFREEQFF. As DNA, the CDR3 is TGTGCCAGCAGTTTCCGAGAAGAGCAGTTCTTC.

The V and J genes are TRBV19 and TRBJ1-5; possible D gene TRBD1, 5 bases. Germline CDR1 reads LNHDA; CDR2 reads SQIVND (reference sequence). Trimming removed 5 bases from V and 4 bases from J, with 9 bases in between. CDR3 length: 13 amino acids. The CDR3 here is CASSAAGNQPQHF. The CDR3 coding sequence is TGTGCCAGTAGTGCAGCAGGGAATCAGCCCCAGCATTTT.

V gene TRBV5-4 combines with J gene TRBJ1-1, with D possibly TRBD1 on 6 matching bases. The CDR3 is made up of 15 amino acids. Trimming took 4 bases from V and 5 from J, leaving 18 bases between them. CDR1 SGHNT and CDR2 YYREEE come from the germline V gene (reference sequence). The CDR3 loop is CASSLLTGALTEAFF. CDR3 sequence (DNA): TGTGCCAGCAGCCTCCTAACGGGGGCGCTTACTGAAGCTTTCTTT. The full variable domain, in which reference TRBV5-4 and TRBJ1-1 provide the parts outside the CDR3, is ETGVTQSPTHLIKTRGQQVTLRCSSQSGHNTVSWYQQALGQGPQFIFQYYREEENGRGNFPPRFSGLQFPNYSSELNVNALELDDSALYLCASSLLTGALTEAFFGQGTRLTVV.

The chain recombines TRBV30 with TRBJ2-1, with D uncertain. The CDR3 extends over 12 amino acids. Between the trimmed V and J ends, which lost 1 base and 8 bases, there was a span of 9 bases. Germline V gives CDR1 GTSNPN, CDR2 SVGIG (reference sequence). The CDR3 loop is CAWSAPGDEQFF. CDR3 coding DNA: TGTGCCTGGAGTGCACCAGGCGATGAGCAGTTCTTC. Full variable domain (remainder filled in from reference TRBV30 and TRBJ2-1): SQTIHQWPATLVQPVGSPLSLECTVEGTSNPNLYWYRQAAGRGLQLLFYSVGIGQISSEVPQNLSASRPQDRQFILSSKKLLLSDSGFYLCAWSAPGDEQFFGPGTRLTVL.

This clone was observed once. This chain uses TRBV14 with TRBJ2-7; D possibly corresponds to TRBD2 (5 bases). This CDR3 is 12 amino acids long. CDR1 is SGHDN and CDR2 is FVKESK in the germline V gene. V lost 6 bases, J lost 3 bases, and 9 bases lay in between. The CDR3 DNA sequence: TGTGCCAGCAGTCCAGCGGTCTACGAGCAGTACTTC. Its protein is CASSPAVYEQYF.

V and J are TRBV29-1 and TRBJ2-3, with 8 bases aligning to TRBD2. CDR1 is SQVTM, CDR2 ANQGSEA, per germline. V dropped 1 base and J dropped 5; count of bases not matched to a gene: 2. The CDR3 extends over 13 amino acids. CDR3 in amino acids: CSVEAGRVDTQYF. The CDR3 nucleotides read TGCAGCGTTGAAGCCGGGAGGGTAGATACGCAGTATTTT.

The chain employs TRBV4-2 and TRBJ1-4; 8 nucleotides match TRBD1. V dropped 0 bases and J dropped 10; count of bases not matched to a gene: 10. CDR3 size: 16 residues. CDR1 LGHNA and CDR2 YNFKEQ come from the germline V gene. CDR3 DNA: TGTGCCAGCAGCCAAGAGATTCAGGGGGCAGGAGGAAAACTGTTTTTT. It is translated as CASSQEIQGAGGKLFF.

This chain links TRBV6-5 with TRBJ2-2; 7 nucleotides agree with TRBD2. The CDR3 totals 16 residues. Germline CDR1 reads MNHEY; CDR2 reads SVGAGI. The junction had 6 bases not matched to a gene; V was cut back by 2 bases and J by 3 bases. CDR3: CASSYVAGVDTGELFF. CDR3 coding DNA: TGTGCCAGCAGTTACGTTGCGGGAGTTGACACCGGGGAGCTGTTTTTT.